The 26 T cell receptor beta chains given below trace back to one sample, sequenced in a study of T cell responses to AZD1222 COVID-19 vaccine. Using immunoSEQ multiplex PCR, the repertoire was profiled, and TCRdb retains in-frame clones only, with some absent. The data contain 95,000 to 150,000 clones, around 89% of them seen just once; the ten biggest clones take up 4.2%. The sample was peripheral blood, taken on day 0 of AZD1222 vaccination. The receptors were gathered from an adult in good health.

The genes are TRBV7-2 and TRBJ2-1; possibly TRBD2 for D (6 bases). The CDR3 consists of 17 residues. Per the germline V gene, CDR1 is SGHTA and CDR2 is FQGNSA. The V end was cut by 4 bases, the J end by 2 bases, with 18 bases between. The CDR3 reads CASSWVRDFGAYNEQFF. CDR3 in DNA: TGTGCCAGCAGCTGGGTGAGGGACTTCGGTGCCTACAATGAGCAGTTCTTC.

For the CDR3, the DNA is TGTGCCAGCAGCCTGGGACAGGGGAGAGGCACAGATACGCAGTATTTT. Its protein is CASSLGQGRGTDTQYF. This rearrangement joins TRBV5-4 to TRBJ2-3, with TRBD1 matching over 10 bases. V shed 4 bases and J 1 base; nucleotides not matched to a gene: 6. Germline CDR1 is SGHNT and CDR2 is YYREEE (reference sequence). The CDR3 contains 16 residues.

The rearrangement joins TRBV6-5 to TRBJ2-2; TRBD2 matches at 9 bases. Unmatched junction bases numbered 8, after V lost 7 bases and J lost 5 bases. The CDR3 covers 15 residues. The germline V gene has CDR1 MNHEY and CDR2 SVGAGI. The CDR3 DNA reads TGTGCCAGCAACACTGCGGGGGGGAGGACCGGGGAGCTGTTTTTT. Amino acids: CASNTAGGRTGELFF.

The chain employs TRBV27 and TRBJ1-1, with a possible D match to TRBD1 (6 bases). V was clipped by 3 bases and J by 3 bases, with 11 bases between them. Per the germline V gene, CDR1 is MNHEY and CDR2 is SMNVEV (reference sequence). The CDR3 is made up of 14 amino acids. The CDR3: CASSLRGSDTEAFF. In DNA, the CDR3 is TGTGCCAGCAGTTTGAGGGGGTCGGACACTGAAGCTTTCTTT.

The chain couples TRBV29-1 to TRBJ2-2, with 10 bases aligning to TRBD2. Germline V gene lookup returns CDR1 SQVTM and CDR2 ANQGSEA. The junction had 5 bases not matched to a gene; V was cut back by 6 bases and J by 1 base. This CDR3 region has 15 residues. CDR3 loop: CSVLAGALNTGELFF. CDR3 DNA: TGCAGCGTGCTAGCGGGAGCCCTGAACACCGGGGAGCTGTTTTTT.

The chain is built from TRBV2 and TRBJ1-1; TRBD1 is a possible D gene (6 bases). The V gene lost 4 bases and the J gene lost 1 base, with 7 bases spanning the gap. The germline V gene encodes CDR1 SNHLY and CDR2 FYNNEI. The CDR3 consists of 13 residues. The chain's CDR3 is CASSVQGNTEAFF. The CDR3 DNA reads TGTGCCAGCAGTGTACAGGGGAACACTGAAGCTTTCTTT.

This clone was picked up one time. The CDR3 region is CATSRDENQPQHF. CDR3 coding DNA: TGTGCCACCAGCAGAGATGAGAATCAGCCCCAGCATTTT. This chain uses TRBV15 with TRBJ1-5, with D unclear. The CDR3 has 13 amino acids. CDR1 and CDR2 (germline): LNHNV, YYDKDF (reference sequence). Trimming removed 0 bases at V and 4 bases at J, with 4 bases between.

This clone appeared once. This chain links TRBV28 with TRBJ2-3, with 7 positions matching TRBD1. V gave up 10 bases and J gave up 8 bases; unmatched junction bases: 18. Germline V gene lookup returns CDR1 MDHEN and CDR2 SYDVKM. This CDR3 contains 15 residues. The DNA for the CDR3 is TGTGCCACCTTAACCCCCGGGACAGTCATGGGTACGCAGTATTTT. Translated: CATLTPGTVMGTQYF.

V is TRBV6-5 and J is TRBJ1-2, with D perhaps matching TRBD1 (5 bases). V gave up 0 bases and J gave up 2 bases, with 10 bases separating them. CDR1 MNHEY and CDR2 SVGAGI come from the germline V gene. The CDR3 totals 15 residues. The CDR3 is CASSYSGEGNYGYTF. Here the CDR3 DNA reads TGTGCCAGCAGTTACTCCGGAGAGGGGAACTATGGCTACACCTTC.

The CDR3 here is CASSLTINEQFF. For the CDR3, the DNA is TGTGCCAGCTCGCTCACGATCAATGAGCAGTTCTTC. V is TRBV6-5 and J is TRBJ2-1; D not certain. CDR3 length: 12 residues. Trimming removed 8 bases at V and 6 bases at J, with 11 bases between. Germline lookup yields CDR1 MNHEY and CDR2 SVGAGI.

This sequence joins TRBV5-1 and TRBJ1-3, with a weak D call TRBD1 (6 bases). Germline-derived CDR1 and CDR2 are SGHRS and YFSETQ. Between the trimmed V and J ends, which lost 6 bases and 0 bases, there was a span of 16 bases. The CDR3 covers 16 residues. CDR3 in amino acids: CASKPTETGSGNTIYF. The CDR3 DNA is TGCGCCAGCAAGCCTACTGAGACAGGCTCTGGAAACACCATATATTTT.

V and J are TRBV12-3 or TRBV12-4 and TRBJ1-1; 9 positions match TRBD1. Trimming took 6 bases from V and 12 from J; bases not matched to a gene: 8. The CDR3 is made up of 12 amino acids. Here the CDR3 DNA reads TGTGCCAGCAGCCGAGACAGGGGGATTCCTTTCTTT. Its protein is CASSRDRGIPFF.

The rearrangement uses TRBV7-2 and TRBJ2-1, with 7 bases identical to TRBD2. Germline loops: CDR1 SGHTA, CDR2 FQGNSA. Losses at the gene ends were 3 bases for V and 4 bases for J; bases not matched to a gene: 3. The CDR3 has 14 residues. This CDR3 reads CASSLDGGYNEQFF. CDR3 nucleotide sequence: TGTGCCAGCAGCTTGGACGGGGGGTACAATGAGCAGTTCTTC.

The chain joins TRBV5-8 to TRBJ2-5; TRBD1 agrees at 8 bases. With 9 bases clipped from V and 5 bases from J, the junction kept 6 bases outside the gene matches. Germline V gene lookup returns CDR1 SGHTS and CDR2 YDEGEE. This CDR3 is built from 12 residues. CDR3 in amino acids: CAISDRVETQYF. The CDR3 nucleotides read TGTGCCATCTCGGACAGGGTCGAGACCCAGTACTTC.

CDR3 nucleotide sequence: TGTGCCACCAGCAGAGAATGGGCGGACGGGGAGCTGTTTTTT. This translates into CATSREWADGELFF. The V call is TRBV15, the J call TRBJ2-2; D remains ambiguous. The germline CDR1 and CDR2 sequences are LNHNV and YYDKDF (reference sequence). V was pared by 0 bases and J by 7 bases, with 9 bases between. CDR3 length: 14 amino acids. The entire variable domain, with the rest obtained from reference TRBV15 and TRBJ2-2, is as follows: DAMVIQNPRYQVTQFGKPVTLSCSQTLNHNVMYWYQQKSSQAPKLLFHYYDKDFNNEADTPDNFQSRRPNTSFCFLDIRSPGLGDTAMYLCATSREWADGELFFGEGSRLTVL.

This chain joins TRBV10-3 and TRBJ2-7, with TRBD2 matching over 10 bases. The germline V gene has CDR1 ENHRY and CDR2 SYGVKD. J gave up 4 bases and V 7 bases, and 10 bases lay outside the gene matches. CDR3 length equals 15 residues. The DNA for the CDR3 is TGTGCCATCACGGGGGGGGCTAGCGGGAGTTACGAGCAGTACTTC. Amino acids: CAITGGASGSYEQYF.

This chain joins TRBV9 and TRBJ2-7; D may correspond to TRBD1 or TRBD2 (5 bases each). Germline V gene data show CDR1 as SGDLS and CDR2 as YYNGEE. V lost 0 bases, J lost 0 bases, and 10 bases lay in between. There are 15 residues in the CDR3. CDR3 coding DNA: TGTGCCAGCAGCGTAGGGGACGGGACCTCCTACGAGCAGTACTTC. Amino acids: CASSVGDGTSYEQYF.

J is TRBJ2-3 and V is TRBV2; 12 bases map to TRBD2. The CDR3 consists of 17 residues. Germline V gene sequence: CDR1 SNHLY, CDR2 FYNNEI. The J segment lost 4 bases and the V segment lost 3 bases, leaving 8 bases of the junction unmatched. The DNA of the CDR3 is TGTGCCAGCAGTGATCTAGCGGGGGGGCTTGGTCCAGATACGCAGTATTTT. This encodes CASSDLAGGLGPDTQYF.

This clone was seen a handful of times. The chain employs TRBV9 and TRBJ1-3; D is unresolved. Trimming cost V 4 bases and J 0 bases, with 11 bases left between them. This CDR3 contains 15 residues. Germline CDR1 reads SGDLS; CDR2 reads YYNGEE. The CDR3 DNA reads TGTGCCAGCAGCATTGACGGCTCCTCTGGAAACACCATATATTTT. This codes for CASSIDGSSGNTIYF.

This clone showed up just once. The chain links TRBV30 to TRBJ1-3; no clear D gene. The length of the CDR3 is 15 residues. The germline V gene encodes CDR1 GTSNPN and CDR2 SVGIG (reference sequence). Deletions cut 0 bases from V and 4 bases from J, with 13 bases between. Here the CDR3 reads CAWSVSRSGGNTIYF. Written as DNA, the CDR3 is TGTGCCTGGAGTGTGAGCAGGTCAGGAGGAAACACCATATATTTT.

This clone has a handful of counts. The V and J genes are TRBV27 and TRBJ2-1, with D perhaps matching TRBD2 (5 bases). Per the germline V gene, CDR1 is MNHEY and CDR2 is SMNVEV (reference sequence). The CDR3 spans 15 residues. The V gene lost 2 bases and the J gene lost 9 bases, with 17 bases spanning the gap. DNA of the CDR3: TGTGCCAGCAGTTTAAGGTCTCTTGGGAGTGGTGAGCAGTTCTTC. The encoded protein is CASSLRSLGSGEQFF.

The chain joins TRBV10-3 to TRBJ2-1, with 12 bases lining up with TRBD2. The ends lost 10 bases at V and 7 bases at J; junction bases unmatched: 8. There are 14 residues in the CDR3. Germline V gene sequence: CDR1 ENHRY, CDR2 SYGVKD. CDR3 sequence: CATYIGTSGNEQFF. CDR3 in DNA: TGTGCCACCTATATAGGGACTAGCGGGAATGAGCAGTTCTTC.

The V and J genes are TRBV10-2 and TRBJ1-5; D remains unclear. V shed 4 bases and J shed 7 bases, with 14 bases lying between them. The CDR3 runs 14 residues. Germline assignment: CDR1 WSHSY and CDR2 SAAADI. The CDR3 loop is CASSVDGLSQPQHF. The CDR3 region has the DNA TGCGCCAGCAGTGTGGACGGGCTTAGCCAGCCCCAGCATTTT.

V and J are TRBV19 and TRBJ2-1; 7 bases agree with TRBD2. CDR1 LNHDA and CDR2 SQIVND come from the germline V gene (reference sequence). After removal of 3 bases from V and 6 bases from J, the junction contained 11 bases not matched to a gene. The CDR3 covers 16 residues. The CDR3 bases are TGTGCCAGTAGTATCTCCCCTGCGGGAGTCTTCAATGAGCAGTTCTTC. Its protein product is CASSISPAGVFNEQFF.

The chain has TRBV10-1 and TRBJ1-2; 9 bases map to TRBD1. CDR1 and CDR2 (germline): WNHNN, SYGVQD (reference sequence). V lost 2 bases to trimming and J lost 7 bases; unmatched junction nucleotides: 2. The CDR3 sequence is 13 residues long. DNA for the CDR3: TGCGCCAGCAGTGAGGGGACAGGGAGTGGCTACACCTTC. Its translation: CASSEGTGSGYTF.

The rearrangement joins TRBV30 to TRBJ2-7, with TRBD1 as a possible D gene (7 bases). V was cut by 5 bases and J by 4 bases, with 18 bases left in between. The length of the CDR3 is 14 residues. Germline-derived CDR1 and CDR2 are GTSNPN and SVGIG (reference sequence). The CDR3 loop is CAWGKPGGQYEQYF. The CDR3 region has the DNA TGTGCCTGGGGTAAACCCGGGGGACAGTACGAGCAGTACTTC.